This entry describes one T cell receptor (beta chain). Antigen: not known. Only in-frame clones appear in the TCRdb table, and some are missing; sequencing was by immunoSEQ multiplex PCR. The sample has 50,000 to 65,000 clones, 88% seen once. V was shortened by 3 bases and J by 3 bases, with 17 bases between the two germline ends. This CDR3 is 16 amino acids long. The sample comes from a study of OX40 agonist ivuxolimab in advanced cancers. Findings and caveats of the study: On average, CD8+ T cells had more expanded clones than CD4+.

This TCR was recovered from an adult with an advanced solid tumor such as melanoma, head and neck, liver or kidney cancer. The chain recombines TRBV23-1 with TRBJ2-5, with D maybe TRBD2 (7 bases). TRBV23-1 counts as an open reading frame of uncertain function. The sequences come from CD4+ or CD8+ T cells sorted from blood, collected in a trial of the OX40 agonist ivuxolimab. The CDR3 bases are TGCGCCAGCAGTCACCCCGGGGGGCCTGGGGAAGAGACCCAGTACTTC. Encoded protein: CASSHPGGPGEETQYF.